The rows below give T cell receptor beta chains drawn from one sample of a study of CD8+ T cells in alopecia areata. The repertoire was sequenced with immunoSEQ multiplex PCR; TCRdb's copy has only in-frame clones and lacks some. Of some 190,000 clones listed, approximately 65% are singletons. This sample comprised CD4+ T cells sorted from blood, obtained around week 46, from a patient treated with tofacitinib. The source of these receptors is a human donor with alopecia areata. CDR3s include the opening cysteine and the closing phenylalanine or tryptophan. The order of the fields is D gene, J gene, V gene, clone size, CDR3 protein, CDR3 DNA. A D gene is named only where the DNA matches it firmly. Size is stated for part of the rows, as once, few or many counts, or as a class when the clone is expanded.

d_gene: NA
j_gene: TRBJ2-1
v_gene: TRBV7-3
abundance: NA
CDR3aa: CASSSNRQNEQFF
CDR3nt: TGTGCCAGCAGCTCAAATCGGCAGAATGAGCAGTTCTTC

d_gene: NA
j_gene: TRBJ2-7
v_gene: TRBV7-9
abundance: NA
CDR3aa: CASTSGSTYEQYF
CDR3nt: TGTGCCAGCACTTCCGGGTCTACCTACGAGCAGTACTTC

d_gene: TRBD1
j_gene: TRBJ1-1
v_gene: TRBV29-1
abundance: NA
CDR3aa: CSVVPGQGSEAFF
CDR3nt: TGCAGCGTTGTCCCGGGACAGGGAAGTGAAGCTTTCTTT

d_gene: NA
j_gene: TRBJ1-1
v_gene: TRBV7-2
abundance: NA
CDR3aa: CASSLPVNTEAFF
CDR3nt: TGTGCCAGCAGCTTACCAGTGAACACTGAAGCTTTCTTT

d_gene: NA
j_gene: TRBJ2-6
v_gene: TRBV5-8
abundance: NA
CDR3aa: CASSLVKTGANVLTF
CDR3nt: TGTGCCAGCAGCTTGGTAAAGACTGGGGCCAACGTCCTGACTTTC

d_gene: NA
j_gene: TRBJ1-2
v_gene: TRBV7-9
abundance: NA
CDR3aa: CASSLEDFQVVHTF
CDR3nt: TGTGCCAGCAGCTTAGAAGACTTCCAAGTGGTCCACACCTTC

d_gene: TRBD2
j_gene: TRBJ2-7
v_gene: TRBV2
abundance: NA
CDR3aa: CASGTSLYEQYF
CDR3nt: TGTGCCAGCGGGACTAGTCTTTACGAGCAGTACTTC

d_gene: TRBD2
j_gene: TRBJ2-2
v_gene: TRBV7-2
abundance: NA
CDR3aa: CASSLSGVNTGELFF
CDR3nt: TGTGCCAGCAGCCTTAGCGGGGTGAACACCGGGGAGCTGTTTTTT

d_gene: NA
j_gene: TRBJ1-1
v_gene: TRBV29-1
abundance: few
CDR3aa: CSVDRGSNTEAFF
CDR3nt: TGCAGCGTTGACCGGGGATCGAACACTGAAGCTTTCTTT

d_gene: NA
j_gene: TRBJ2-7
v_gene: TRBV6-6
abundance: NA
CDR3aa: CASSWGRNLYEQYF
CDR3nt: TGTGCCAGCAGTTGGGGGCGCAATCTCTACGAGCAGTACTTC

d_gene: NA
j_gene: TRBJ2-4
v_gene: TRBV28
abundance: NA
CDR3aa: CASSSLGIKNIQYF
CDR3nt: TGTGCCAGCAGTTCTTTGGGTATTAAAAACATTCAGTACTTC

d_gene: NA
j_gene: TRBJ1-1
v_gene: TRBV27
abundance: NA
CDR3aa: CASRRDVWDGTEAFF
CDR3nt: TGTGCCAGCAGAAGAGACGTGTGGGATGGCACTGAAGCTTTCTTT

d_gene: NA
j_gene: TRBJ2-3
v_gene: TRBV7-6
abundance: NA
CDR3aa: CASSRDSTDTQYF
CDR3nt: TGTGCCAGCAGCCGGGACAGCACAGATACGCAGTATTTT

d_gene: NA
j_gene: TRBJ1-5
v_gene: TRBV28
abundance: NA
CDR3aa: CASSLSERIQPQHF
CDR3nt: TGTGCCAGCAGTTTGAGTGAGCGAATTCAGCCCCAGCATTTT

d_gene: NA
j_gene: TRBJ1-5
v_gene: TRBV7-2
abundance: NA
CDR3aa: CASSLGGFQPQHF
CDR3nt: TGTGCCAGCAGCTTAGGAGGGTTTCAGCCCCAGCATTTT

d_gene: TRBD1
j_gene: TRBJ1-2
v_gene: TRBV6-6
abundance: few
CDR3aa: CASNTGQGAHGYTF
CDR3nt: TGTGCCAGCAATACCGGACAGGGGGCGCATGGCTACACCTTC

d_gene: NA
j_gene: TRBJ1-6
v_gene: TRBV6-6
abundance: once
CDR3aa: CASSRIQGPGSPLHF
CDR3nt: TGTGCCAGCAGCCGTATTCAGGGACCGGGCTCACCCCTCCACTTT

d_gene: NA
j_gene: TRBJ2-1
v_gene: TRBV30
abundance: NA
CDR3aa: CAWSGPYNEQFF
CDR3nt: TGTGCCTGGAGTGGGCCCTACAATGAGCAGTTCTTC

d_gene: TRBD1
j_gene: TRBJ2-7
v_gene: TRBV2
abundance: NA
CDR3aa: CASSEAQLQGAYYEQYF
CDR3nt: TGTGCCAGCAGTGAAGCGCAATTACAGGGGGCTTACTACGAGCAGTACTTC

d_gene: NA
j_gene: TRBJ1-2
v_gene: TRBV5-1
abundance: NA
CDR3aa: CASSSGPYGYTF
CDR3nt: TGCGCCAGCAGCTCGGGACCCTATGGCTACACCTTC

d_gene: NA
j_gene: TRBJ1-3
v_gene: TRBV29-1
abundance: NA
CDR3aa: CSVSTEVRGNTIYF
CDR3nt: TGCAGCGTGTCGACGGAGGTCCGTGGAAACACCATATATTTT

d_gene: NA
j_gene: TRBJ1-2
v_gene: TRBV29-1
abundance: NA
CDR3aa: CSVEDERGAVYGYTF
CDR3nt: TGCAGCGTTGAAGACGAAAGGGGGGCGGTCTATGGCTACACCTTC

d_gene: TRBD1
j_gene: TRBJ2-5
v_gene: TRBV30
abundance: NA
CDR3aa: CARDRGGETQYF
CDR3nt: TGTGCCCGAGACAGGGGAGGAGAGACCCAGTACTTC

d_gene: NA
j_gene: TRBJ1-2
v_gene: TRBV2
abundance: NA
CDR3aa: CASRWRSISDGYTF
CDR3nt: TGTGCCAGCAGGTGGCGGTCGATCTCTGATGGCTACACCTTC

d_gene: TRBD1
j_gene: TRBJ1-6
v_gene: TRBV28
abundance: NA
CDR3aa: CASSPPTGGDSPLHF
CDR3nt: TGTGCCAGCAGTCCACCGACAGGGGGTGATTCACCCCTCCACTTT

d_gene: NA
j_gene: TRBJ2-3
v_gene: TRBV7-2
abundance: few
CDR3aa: CASSRVSSTDTQYF
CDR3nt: TGTGCCAGCAGCCGGGTTAGTAGCACAGATACGCAGTATTTT

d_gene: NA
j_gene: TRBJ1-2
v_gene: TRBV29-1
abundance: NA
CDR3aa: CSVVGQGGEYGYTF
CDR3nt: TGCAGCGTTGTGGGCCAGGGAGGTGAATATGGCTACACCTTC

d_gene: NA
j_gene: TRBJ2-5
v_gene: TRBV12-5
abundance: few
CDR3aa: CASGLSETQYF
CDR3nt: TGTGCTAGTGGTTTGTCGGAGACCCAGTACTTC

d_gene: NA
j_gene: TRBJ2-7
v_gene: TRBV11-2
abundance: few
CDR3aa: CASSLDSYEQYF
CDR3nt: TGTGCCAGCAGCTTAGACAGCTACGAGCAGTACTTC

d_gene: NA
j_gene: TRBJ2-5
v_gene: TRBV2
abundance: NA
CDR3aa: CASMGIQETQYF
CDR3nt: TGTGCCAGCATGGGTATCCAAGAGACCCAGTACTTC

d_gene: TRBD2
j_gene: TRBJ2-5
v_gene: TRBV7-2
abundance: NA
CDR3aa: CASTAGGYQETQYF
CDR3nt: TGTGCCAGCACCGCGGGGGGGTACCAAGAGACCCAGTACTTC

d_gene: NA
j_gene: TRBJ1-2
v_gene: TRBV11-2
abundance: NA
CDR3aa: CASSLDRGRGGYTF
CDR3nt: TGTGCCAGCAGCTTAGATCGGGGCAGGGGTGGCTACACCTTC

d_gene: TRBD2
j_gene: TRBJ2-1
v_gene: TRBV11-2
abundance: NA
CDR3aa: CASSLDQGSGIDEQFF
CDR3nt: TGTGCCAGCAGCTTAGATCAGGGTAGCGGGATCGATGAGCAGTTCTTC

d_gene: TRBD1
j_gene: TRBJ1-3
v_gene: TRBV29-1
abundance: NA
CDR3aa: CSVAPTGRGNTIYF
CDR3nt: TGCAGCGTTGCACCGACAGGGAGAGGAAACACCATATATTTT

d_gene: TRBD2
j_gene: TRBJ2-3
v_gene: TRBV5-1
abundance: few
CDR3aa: CASSLGTSWDTQYF
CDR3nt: TGCGCCAGCAGCTTGGGGACTAGCTGGGATACGCAGTATTTT

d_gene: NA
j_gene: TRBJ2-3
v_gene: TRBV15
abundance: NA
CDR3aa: CATSRDRDSTDTQYF
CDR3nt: TGTGCCACCAGCAGAGATCGGGACAGCACAGATACGCAGTATTTT

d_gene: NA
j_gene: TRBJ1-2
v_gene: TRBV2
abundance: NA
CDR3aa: CASSPNRESYTF
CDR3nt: TGTGCCAGCAGTCCCAACAGGGAAAGCTACACCTTC

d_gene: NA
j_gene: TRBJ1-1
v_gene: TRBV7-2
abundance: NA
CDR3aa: CASSLAGRMNTEAFF
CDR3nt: TGTGCCAGCAGCTTAGCCGGACGGATGAACACTGAAGCTTTCTTT

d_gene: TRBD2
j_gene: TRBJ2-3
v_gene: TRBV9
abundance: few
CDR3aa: CASSPTSGVTDTQYF
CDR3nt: TGTGCCAGCAGCCCCACTAGCGGGGTAACAGATACGCAGTATTTT

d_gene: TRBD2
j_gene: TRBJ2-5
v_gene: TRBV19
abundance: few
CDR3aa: CASSMGLVKETQYF
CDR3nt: TGTGCCAGTAGTATGGGACTAGTCAAAGAGACCCAGTACTTC

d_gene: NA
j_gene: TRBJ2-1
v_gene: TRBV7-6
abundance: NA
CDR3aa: CASSPRTVDGWQFF
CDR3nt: TGTGCCAGCAGCCCCAGGACCGTCGACGGCTGGCAGTTCTTC